The 11 T cell receptor beta chains given below trace back to one sample, sequenced in a study of T cell changes during pregnancy in multiple sclerosis. Produced via immunoSEQ multiplex PCR; TCRdb's table is partial and in-frame only. Among 25,000 to 35,000 clones listed, approximately 89% were seen once. The sample consisted of CD8+ T cells from peripheral blood mononuclear cells, taken in the first trimester of pregnancy. Receptor source: a female donor with multiple sclerosis, enrolled in a pregnancy study.

The chain has TRBV6-4 and TRBJ1-1, with 10 bases lining up with TRBD1. From germline, CDR1 is MRHNA and CDR2 SNTAGT. J was trimmed by 3 bases and V by 2 bases; bases with no gene match: 3. CDR3 length equals 15 residues. The CDR3 reads CASSDKTGGHTEAFF. In DNA form, the CDR3 reads TGTGCCAGCAGTGACAAGACAGGGGGCCACACTGAAGCTTTCTTT.

The chain joins TRBV9 to TRBJ1-1, with a weak D call TRBD1 (5 bases). CDR1 SGDLS and CDR2 YYNGEE come from the germline V gene. The CDR3 covers 15 residues. Trimming shortened V by 3 bases and J by 1 base, and 13 bases separated the two germline ends. The CDR3 sequence: CASSAAGGENTEAFF. CDR3 in DNA: TGTGCCAGCAGCGCCGCGGGGGGGGAGAACACTGAAGCTTTCTTT.

The chain couples TRBV7-9 to TRBJ2-5; 11 bases are shared with TRBD2. Germline lookup yields CDR1 SEHNR and CDR2 FQNEAQ (reference sequence). V gave up 5 bases and J gave up 0 bases; unmatched junction bases: 5. This CDR3 comprises 16 residues. The CDR3 DNA reads as TGTGCCAGCAGCCCGGGGACTAGCGGCTACCAAGAGACCCAGTACTTC. This sequence encodes CASSPGTSGYQETQYF.

V is TRBV5-1 and J is TRBJ1-2, with 10 bases fitting TRBD1. The CDR3 totals 15 residues. Germline V gene lookup returns CDR1 SGHRS and CDR2 YFSETQ. Trimming took 3 bases from V and 6 from J; bases not matched to a gene: 8. The DNA of the CDR3 is TGCGCCAGCAGCTCAGGACAGGGGGGTATTAATGGCTACACCTTC. It is translated as CASSSGQGGINGYTF.

This chain joins TRBV30 and TRBJ2-7; 8 nucleotides align to TRBD2. Germline V CDR1 and CDR2: GTSNPN, SVGIG (reference sequence). The CDR3 spans 13 residues. After removal of 7 bases from V and 0 bases from J, the junction contained 5 bases not matched to a gene. As DNA, the CDR3 is TGTGCCTCCGAGCGGGAGAGCTCCTACGAGCAGTACTTC. Its protein is CASERESSYEQYF. Together with reference TRBV30 and TRBJ2-7, the CDR3 gives the full variable domain: SQTIHQWPATLVQPVGSPLSLECTVEGTSNPNLYWYRQAAGRGLQLLFYSVGIGQISSEVPQNLSASRPQDRQFILSSKKLLLSDSGFYLCASERESSYEQYFGPGTRLTVT.

This chain links TRBV10-3 with TRBJ2-2, with D tentatively TRBD2 (5 bases). V was cut by 11 bases and J by 1 base, with 11 bases left in between. CDR1 is ENHRY, CDR2 SYGVKD, per germline. The CDR3 spans 13 residues. In DNA, the CDR3 is TGTGCCCCCGTCGGGGAGAACACCGGGGAGCTGTTTTTT. This sequence encodes CAPVGENTGELFF.

V and J are TRBV7-2 and TRBJ2-7; D uncertain. V shed 5 bases and J shed 1 base, with 6 bases lying between them. Per germline, CDR1 SGHTA and CDR2 FQGNSA. The CDR3 is made up of 12 amino acids. Here the CDR3 reads CASSTASYEQYF. In DNA form, the CDR3 reads TGTGCCAGCAGCACCGCGTCCTACGAGCAGTACTTC.

The V and J genes are TRBV11-2 and TRBJ1-1; D is unclear. This CDR3 spans 15 amino acids. V was shortened by 1 base and J by 2 bases, with 11 bases between the two germline ends. The V gene's germline CDR1 is SGHAT and CDR2 FQNNGV. CDR3 region: CASSLVSGSNTEAFF. The CDR3 DNA sequence: TGTGCCAGCAGCTTAGTATCGGGGTCCAACACTGAAGCTTTCTTT.

V and J are TRBV6-5 and TRBJ2-5; 8 bases match TRBD2. Germline trimming cut 0 bases from V and 2 bases from J; bases unmatched to any gene: 5. The CDR3 length is 16 residues. Looked up from germline, CDR1 is MNHEY and CDR2 is SVGAGI. CDR3 DNA sequence: TGTGCCAGCAGTTACTCCCCTAGCGGGCAACAAGAGACCCAGTACTTC. Its protein product is CASSYSPSGQQETQYF.

J is TRBJ2-7 and V is TRBV28; the match to TRBD2 covers 7 bases. Losses at the gene ends were 1 base for V and 6 bases for J; bases not matched to a gene: 9. Germline V gene lookup returns CDR1 MDHEN and CDR2 SYDVKM. The CDR3 contains 15 residues. CDR3 in amino acids: CASSLFGGSMGEQYF. In DNA form, the CDR3 reads TGTGCCAGCAGTTTATTCGGCGGGAGTATGGGCGAGCAGTACTTC.

The chain couples TRBV6-6 to TRBJ2-7; TRBD1 aligns across 9 bases. With V trimmed by 2 bases and J by 3 bases, 8 bases remained unmatched. The CDR3 covers 16 residues. CDR1 is MNHNY and CDR2 is SVGAGI in the germline V gene (reference sequence). The CDR3 region is CASSYRSGTGFYEQYF. DNA for the CDR3: TGTGCCAGCAGTTACCGGTCCGGGACAGGGTTCTACGAGCAGTACTTC.